This section outlines one T cell receptor (beta chain) sequence together with its context. These data belong to a study of OX40 agonist ivuxolimab in advanced cancers. About the study: Prior checkpoint blockade (anti-PD-1, anti-PD-L1 or anti-CTLA-4) was permitted; approximately 40% had it.

The data were produced by immunoSEQ multiplex PCR, yet TCRdb's version contains in-frame clones alone and is incomplete. The table lists 75,000 to 95,000 clones, 80% to 90% of them singletons. This CDR3 has 14 residues. Germline V gene sequence: CDR1 SGHTA, CDR2 FQGNSA. Deletions cut 3 bases from V and 7 bases from J, with 16 bases between. Samples of blood were obtained at baseline, on cycle 4 day 1, and on cycle 7 day 1. The chain carries TRBV7-2 and TRBJ2-7; D is possibly TRBD1 or TRBD2 (5 bases each). This material consisted of CD4+ or CD8+ T cells sorted from blood, taken in a trial of the OX40 agonist ivuxolimab. The receptor was isolated from an adult with an advanced solid tumor such as melanoma, head and neck, liver or kidney cancer. The CDR3 here is CASSFGDRPWEQYF. The CDR3 DNA reads TGTGCCAGCAGCTTTGGGGACCGACCTTGGGAGCAGTACTTC.